This T cell receptor beta chain was sequenced in a study of T cells in tuberculosis. Study details: The T cells targeted glucose monomycolate, a mycobacterial lipid, via CD1B.

Study-wide points: T cells binding CD1B-GMM tetramer weakly possibly escaped the sort.

The CDR3 is 17 amino acids. Between the trimmed V and J ends, which lost 3 bases and 6 bases, there was a span of 25 bases. The V gene's germline CDR1 is SQVTM and CDR2 ANQGSEA. After thawing and overnight rest, PBMC were stained with GMM-loaded CD1B tetramer, viability dye and anti-CD3 for sorting. The CD1B tetramers carried C32 glucose monomycolate purified from Rhodococcus equi. CD14-expressing monocytes were removed from PBMC before cryopreservation and sorting. TCR-alpha and TCR-beta chains were sequenced unpaired. Measured with immunoSEQ multiplex PCR; TCRdb has only the in-frame clones, and not every one. The sample yields 55,000 to 60,000 clones, 88% seen once.

Sequencing used CD1b-GMM tetramer-negative cells sorted from PBMCs. V and J are TRBV29-1 and TRBJ2-3, with a weak D call TRBD1 (6 bases). This clonotype originated in an adult woman with latent tuberculosis. The CDR3 DNA sequence: TGCAGCGTTGAGTCCACGGACAGCGCTCCATCTAGGGATACGCAGTATTTT. This encodes CSVESTDSAPSRDTQYF.